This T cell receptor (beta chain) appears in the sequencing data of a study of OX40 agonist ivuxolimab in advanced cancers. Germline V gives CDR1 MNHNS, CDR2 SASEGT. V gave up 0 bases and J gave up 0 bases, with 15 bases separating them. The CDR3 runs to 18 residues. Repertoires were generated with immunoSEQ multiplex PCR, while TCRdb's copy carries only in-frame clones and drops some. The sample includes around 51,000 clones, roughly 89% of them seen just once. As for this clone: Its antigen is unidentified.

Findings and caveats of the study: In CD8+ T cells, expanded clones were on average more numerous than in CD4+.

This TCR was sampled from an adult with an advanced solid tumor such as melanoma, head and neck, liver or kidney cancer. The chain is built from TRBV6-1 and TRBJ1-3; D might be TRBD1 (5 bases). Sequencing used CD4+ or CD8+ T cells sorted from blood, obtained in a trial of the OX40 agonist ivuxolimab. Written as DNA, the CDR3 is TGTGCCAGCAGTGAAGCTGTATGGGACTTAGGCTCTGGAAACACCATATATTTT. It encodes CASSEAVWDLGSGNTIYF.